A single T cell receptor beta chain is shown here with its context. The data were obtained in a study of CD8 T cells in Susac syndrome. RNA totalling about 0.45 to 1 ug underwent reverse transcription with random hexamers. TCRdb re-called the immunoSEQ multiplex PCR reads with MiXCR, one entry per CDR3 protein. The sample has 180,000 or so distinct CDR3 sequences, roughly 96% seen once; the top ten hold around 0.1%. V lost 5 bases and J lost 12, with 17 bases in between. This CDR3 is 13 amino acids long. Per the germline V gene, CDR1 is SGHTA and CDR2 is FQGNSA. The TCR sequence derives from a human donor in good health. The sequencing input was CD4+ T cells from PBMCs. This chain joins TRBV7-2 and TRBJ2-1; a possible D gene is TRBD1 (6 bases). Written as DNA, the CDR3 is TGTGCCAGCAGCCCCATAAAGGAACAGGGGCAGTTCTTC. This gives the protein CASSPIKEQGQFF.